Following are 28 T cell receptor beta chains from one sample sequenced in a study of neurological immune-mediated disorders. Each CDR3 protein gets one entry after TCRdb re-called the 5' RACE reads with MiXCR. The sample lists about 88,000 distinct CDR3 sequences, 3.5% to 4% occurring once. The source material was PBMCs. Receptors were obtained from a woman aged 18-29 years with multiple sclerosis.

This clonotype was recorded at least ten times. J is TRBJ1-3 and V is TRBV20-1; D unresolved. V lost 5 bases and J lost 1, with 18 bases in between. The CDR3 is 16 residues long. Germline V lookup: CDR1 DFQATT, CDR2 SNEGSKA (reference sequence). CDR3 sequence (DNA): TGCAGTGCTCAAACTACGGCGCAGCTTTCTGGAAACACCATATATTTT. Protein sequence: CSAQTTAQLSGNTIYF.

This clonotype appeared many times. CDR3 coding DNA: TGCGCCAGCAGCTTGGATGATACGCAGTATTTT. As protein: CASSLDDTQYF. V and J are TRBV5-1 and TRBJ2-3; D not certain. V was trimmed by 0 bases and J by 6 bases, leaving 2 bases between them. Germline assignment: CDR1 SGHRS and CDR2 YFSETQ. The CDR3 sequence is 11 residues long.

The table lists this clonotype with many counts. The rearrangement joins TRBV27 to TRBJ1-5, with TRBD1 matching over 9 bases. Germline V lookup: CDR1 MNHEY, CDR2 SMNVEV (reference sequence). The CDR3 covers 15 residues. V was pared by 6 bases and J by 4 bases, with 7 bases of the junction left unmatched. The CDR3 spells CASRLGQGGNQPQHF. The CDR3 DNA reads TGTGCCAGCAGACTGGGACAGGGCGGAAATCAGCCCCAGCATTTT.

This clonotype was seen at least ten times. The chain recombines TRBV28 with TRBJ2-5, with D maybe TRBD2 (6 bases). This CDR3 comprises 17 residues. Per the germline V gene, CDR1 is MDHEN and CDR2 is SYDVKM. V was pared by 5 bases and J by 2 bases, with 21 bases between. DNA for the CDR3: TGTGCCAGCAGTCCCACGAGTCACGAGGGGAGGCAAGAGACCCAGTACTTC. Translation: CASSPTSHEGRQETQYF.

This clonotype was counted ten times or more. The rearrangement joins TRBV7-9 to TRBJ1-2; 12 bases align to TRBD1. The CDR3 is 15 residues long. V shed 3 bases and J 6 bases; nucleotides not matched to a gene: 5. Germline loops: CDR1 SEHNR, CDR2 FQNEAQ (reference sequence). CDR3 residues: CASSFGGTGGDGYTF. The CDR3 DNA is TGTGCCAGCAGCTTCGGAGGGACAGGGGGCGATGGCTACACCTTC.

This clonotype was detected ten times or more. J is TRBJ2-1 and V is TRBV19, with TRBD2 as a possible D gene (5 bases). V lost 3 bases to trimming and J lost 6 bases, with 12 bases between them. The germline gives CDR1 LNHDA, CDR2 SQIVND (reference sequence). This CDR3 has 14 residues. The CDR3 coding sequence is TGTGCCAGTAGTATGGGAGAGGCCCCCAATGAGCAGTTCTTC. The encoded protein is CASSMGEAPNEQFF.

This clonotype was detected a few times. A much bigger clone sits one base away, suggesting this may be a read error. The gene calls are TRBV19 and TRBJ1-5; D is possibly TRBD1 (6 bases). The CDR3 loop spans 12 amino acids. CDR1 and CDR2 (germline): LNHDA, SQIVND (reference sequence). The CDR3 bases are TGCGCCTCTGGAAAGGGGGAGAAGCCCCAGCATTTT. This encodes CASGKGEKPQHF.

This clonotype was seen at least ten times. The chain joins TRBV7-8 to TRBJ2-1; weak D call: TRBD1 (5 bases). The CDR3 runs to 16 residues. Germline lookup yields CDR1 SGHVS and CDR2 FQNEAQ. V shed 5 bases and J shed 1 base, with 15 bases lying between them. In DNA form, the CDR3 reads TGTGCCAGCAGCCAGGGCCGGTTGGGGTCCTACAATGAGCAGTTCTTC. The encoded protein is CASSQGRLGSYNEQFF. Full variable domain (outside the CDR3, taken from reference TRBV7-8 and TRBJ2-1): GAGVSQSPRYKVAKRGQDVALRCDPISGHVSLFWYQQALGQGPEFLTYFQNEAQLDKSGLPSDRFFAERPEGSVSTLKIQRTQQEDSAVYLCASSQGRLGSYNEQFFGPGTRLTVL.

This clonotype was observed many times. This chain joins TRBV5-6 and TRBJ1-1; D ambiguous. Per germline, CDR1 SGHDT and CDR2 YYEEEE. The CDR3 has 13 residues. The germline V and J ends were trimmed by 2 bases and 5 bases, with 10 bases remaining between them. The CDR3, as DNA: TGTGCCAGCAGCTTAGAGTATGTAACTGAAGCTTTCTTT. This codes for CASSLEYVTEAFF.

This clonotype was observed many times. The chain uses TRBV10-3 and TRBJ2-2; weak D call: TRBD2 (5 bases). The V gene lost 4 bases and the J gene lost 0 bases, with 6 bases spanning the gap. This CDR3 region has 14 residues. CDR1 and CDR2 from the germline V gene are ENHRY and SYGVKD. The CDR3 region has the DNA TGTGCCATCAGTGTCGGGGCGAACACCGGGGAGCTGTTTTTT. It encodes CAISVGANTGELFF.

This clonotype was seen ten or more times. This sequence joins TRBV6-6 and TRBJ2-1; D is perhaps TRBD2 (5 bases). V was shortened by 8 bases and J by 14 bases, with 16 bases between the two germline ends. CDR1 is MNHNY, CDR2 SVGAGI, per germline (reference sequence). This CDR3 is built from 11 residues. CDR3 DNA: TGTGCCAGCGCCGGAAGGGAGATCGAGTTCTTC. Amino acid sequence: CASAGREIEFF.

This clonotype came up a few times. The genes are TRBV11-2 and TRBJ2-7, with TRBD1 matching 11 bases. Germline CDR1 reads SGHAT; CDR2 reads FQNNGV. V lost 5 bases and J lost 0; bases outside the gene matches: 15. The CDR3 spans 19 residues. CDR3 protein: CASSLRTGGGGRASYEQYF. The CDR3 bases are TGTGCCAGCAGCCTCAGGACAGGGGGCGGCGGGAGGGCCTCCTACGAGCAGTACTTC.

In its sample, this clonotype was seen many times. CDR3 sequence (DNA): TGCGCCAGCAGCTTGGTGCCTAGCGGGAGTTACAATGAGCAGTTCTTC. It codes for CASSLVPSGSYNEQFF. The chain uses TRBV5-1 and TRBJ2-1, with TRBD2 matching over 10 bases. There are 16 residues in the CDR3. The J segment lost 4 bases and the V segment lost 0 bases, leaving 4 bases of the junction unmatched. Germline CDR1 and CDR2: SGHRS and YFSETQ.

This clonotype has ten or more counts. The genes are TRBV20-1 and TRBJ2-7; possible D gene TRBD1, 7 bases. CDR1 is DFQATT, CDR2 SNEGSKA, per germline (reference sequence). The germline V and J ends were trimmed by 5 bases and 1 base, with 12 bases remaining between them. CDR3 length: 13 residues. This chain's CDR3 is CSARRGQSYEQYF. As DNA, the CDR3 is TGCAGTGCTCGGCGGGGACAGTCCTACGAGCAGTACTTC.

This clonotype was recorded at least ten times. J is TRBJ2-3 and V is TRBV7-9, with 11 nucleotides matching TRBD2. The CDR3 is 16 amino acids. Germline V CDR1 and CDR2: SEHNR, FQNEAQ (reference sequence). With 0 bases clipped from V and 2 bases from J, the junction kept 1 base outside the gene matches. CDR3 bases: TGTGCCAGCAGCTTAGCGACTAGCGGGAACACAGATACGCAGTATTTT. This sequence encodes CASSLATSGNTDTQYF.

This clonotype occurred many times. This sequence joins TRBV20-1 and TRBJ2-7, with TRBD2 as a possible D gene (6 bases). This CDR3 has 14 residues. Trimming removed 5 bases at V and 3 bases at J, with 17 bases between. Looked up from germline, CDR1 is DFQATT and CDR2 is SNEGSKA (reference sequence). CDR3: CSAGVVAENYEQYF. CDR3 DNA: TGCAGTGCTGGAGTTGTAGCGGAGAACTACGAGCAGTACTTC.

Ten or more counts support this clonotype. This chain links TRBV6-2 or TRBV6-3 with TRBJ2-7, with TRBD2 matching 12 bases. The V and J ends lost 6 bases and 2 bases, in that order; junction bases with no gene match: 5. The V gene's germline CDR1 is MNHEY and CDR2 SVGEGT. The CDR3 covers 15 residues. This CDR3 is CASSAGLAGPYEQYF. As DNA, the CDR3 is TGTGCCAGCAGCGCCGGACTAGCGGGGCCCTACGAGCAGTACTTC.

This clonotype was detected many times. V gene TRBV20-1 combines with J gene TRBJ1-6; no reliable D call. Trimming took off 1 base at V and 0 bases at J, with 4 bases between the two ends. Germline V gene data show CDR1 as DFQATT and CDR2 as SNEGSKA (reference sequence). The CDR3 spans 14 residues. CDR3 DNA: TGCAGTGCTAGAGTTAGCTCCTATAATTCACCCCTCCACTTT. It specifies CSARVSSYNSPLHF.

The sample holds a few counts of this clonotype. V gene TRBV7-2 combines with J gene TRBJ2-6; D is unclear. This CDR3 is built from 15 residues. The V gene's germline CDR1 is SGHTA and CDR2 FQGNSA. V gave up 6 bases and J gave up 4 bases, with 13 bases separating them. Written as DNA, the CDR3 is TGTACCAGCAGGCCCCGTGTAGTCGGGGCCAACGTCCTGACTTTC. This translates into CTSRPRVVGANVLTF.

This clonotype has at least ten counts. CDR3: CASSWGQGQETQYF. CDR3 sequence (DNA): TGCGCCAGCAGCTGGGGACAGGGGCAAGAGACCCAGTACTTC. The V and J genes are TRBV5-1 and TRBJ2-5; 10 positions agree with TRBD1. CDR3 length equals 14 residues. V lost 3 bases, J lost 2 bases, and 1 base stayed unmatched. CDR1 is SGHRS and CDR2 is YFSETQ in the germline V gene.

At least ten counts were recorded for this clonotype. This chain links TRBV5-1 with TRBJ1-2; 8 positions agree with TRBD1. With V trimmed by 4 bases and J by 7 bases, 3 bases remained unmatched. Germline CDR1 is SGHRS and CDR2 is YFSETQ. CDR3 size: 12 residues. The CDR3 spells CASSGDRGGYTF. CDR3 DNA: TGCGCCAGCAGCGGAGACAGGGGTGGCTACACCTTC.

This clonotype showed up many times. The chain couples TRBV20-1 to TRBJ1-5; the match to TRBD1 covers 10 bases. CDR1 and CDR2 (germline): DFQATT, SNEGSKA (reference sequence). Germline trimming cut 3 bases from V and 1 base from J; bases unmatched to any gene: 3. The CDR3 is 15 residues long. The CDR3 nucleotides are TGCAGTGCTAGGGGGACAGGGGTCAGCAATCAGCCCCAGCATTTT. Translating gives CSARGTGVSNQPQHF.

This clonotype was seen at least ten times. The V gene is TRBV6-2 or TRBV6-3, the J gene TRBJ2-1; D might be TRBD1 or TRBD2, each matching 5 bases. V was clipped by 5 bases and J by 7 bases, with 15 bases between them. The CDR3 is 14 residues long. The germline CDR1 and CDR2 sequences are MNHEY and SVGEGT. CDR3 loop: CASSPVGDLNEQFF. CDR3 DNA sequence: TGTGCCAGCAGTCCCGTAGGGGACCTTAATGAGCAGTTCTTC.

This clonotype was observed at least ten times. V is TRBV28 and J is TRBJ2-7, with 7 positions matching TRBD2. Germline CDR1 is MDHEN and CDR2 is SYDVKM. J was trimmed by 7 bases and V by 1 base; bases with no gene match: 13. The CDR3 sequence is 16 residues long. CDR3 bases: TGTGCCAGCAGTTTATTGGAAGGGGCGGGAGAAGGGGAGCAGTACTTC. It translates to CASSLLEGAGEGEQYF.

The table lists this clonotype with many counts. The rearrangement uses TRBV12-3 or TRBV12-4 and TRBJ2-2; unclear D gene. The CDR3 loop spans 12 amino acids. The germline V and J ends were trimmed by 3 bases and 7 bases, with 6 bases remaining between them. This CDR3 is CASSFQIGELFF. DNA for the CDR3: TGTGCCAGCAGTTTTCAGATCGGGGAGCTGTTTTTT.

There are many counts of this clonotype. V and J are TRBV12-3 or TRBV12-4 and TRBJ2-7; possible D gene TRBD1, 6 bases. Trimming left V 6 bases short and J 0 bases short, with 15 bases between. The CDR3 totals 15 residues. The CDR3 DNA follows: TGTGCCAGCAGCGAACAGGGTCTCCTCTCCTACGAGCAGTACTTC. It specifies CASSEQGLLSYEQYF.

This clonotype has at least ten counts. The chain carries TRBV7-2 and TRBJ2-7; D is unclear. Trimming shortened V by 3 bases and J by 0 bases, and 9 bases separated the two germline ends. Germline V CDR1 and CDR2: SGHTA, FQGNSA. This CDR3 has 14 amino acids. The CDR3 sequence: CASSFGQTSYEQYF. The CDR3 region has the DNA TGTGCCAGCAGCTTTGGGCAGACCTCCTACGAGCAGTACTTC.

The chain links TRBV5-1 to TRBJ1-1; unclear D gene. The germline CDR1 and CDR2 sequences are SGHRS and YFSETQ. The CDR3 is 15 residues long. V was pared by 5 bases and J by 5 bases, with 19 bases between. CDR3 protein: CASSWIGMFGTEAFF. CDR3 DNA sequence: TGCGCCAGCAGTTGGATAGGGATGTTCGGGACTGAAGCTTTCTTT.